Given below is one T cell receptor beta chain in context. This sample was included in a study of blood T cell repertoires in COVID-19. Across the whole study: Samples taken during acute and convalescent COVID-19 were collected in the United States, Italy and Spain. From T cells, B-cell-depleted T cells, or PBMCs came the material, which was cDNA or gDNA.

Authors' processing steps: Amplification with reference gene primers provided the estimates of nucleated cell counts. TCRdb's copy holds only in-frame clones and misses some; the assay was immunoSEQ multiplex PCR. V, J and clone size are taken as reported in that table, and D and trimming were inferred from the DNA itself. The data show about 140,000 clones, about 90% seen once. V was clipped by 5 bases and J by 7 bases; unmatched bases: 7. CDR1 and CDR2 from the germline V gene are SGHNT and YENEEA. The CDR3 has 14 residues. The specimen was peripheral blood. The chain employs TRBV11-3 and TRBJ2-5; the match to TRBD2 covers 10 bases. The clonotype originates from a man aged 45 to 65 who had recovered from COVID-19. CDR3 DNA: TGTGCCAGCAGCCCAGCGGGGGGGCCGGGGACCCAGTACTTC. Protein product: CASSPAGGPGTQYF. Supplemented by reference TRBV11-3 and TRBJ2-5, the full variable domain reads EAGVVQSPRYKIIEKKQPVAFWCNPISGHNTLYWYLQNLGQGPELLIRYENEEAVDDSQLPKDRFSAERLKGVDSTLKIQPAELGDSAVYLCASSPAGGPGTQYFGPGTRLLVL.